This entry concerns a single T cell receptor beta chain. No antigen is known for it. Profiled with immunoSEQ multiplex PCR; TCRdb holds only in-frame clones, not every one. Here the sample spans some 80,000 clones, 87% being singletons. This CDR3 comprises 20 residues. V lost 2 bases and J lost 0; bases outside the gene matches: 11. CDR1 KGHSH and CDR2 LQKENI come from the germline V gene. This record comes from a study of OX40 agonist ivuxolimab in advanced cancers. The overall study: Participants averaged about 66 years of age (range about 23 to 90) and were about 85% male. Study observations and caveats: At 0.1 to 3.0 mg/kg, CD4+ and CD8+ blood T cells expanded clonally by week 6. More expanded clones were seen, on average, in CD8+ T cells than in CD4+. Antigens targeted by the expanded peripheral T cells were not determined.

The clonotype originates from an adult with an advanced solid tumor such as melanoma, head and neck, liver or kidney cancer. Specimen: CD4+ or CD8+ T cells sorted from blood, collected in a trial of the OX40 agonist ivuxolimab. The chain carries TRBV18 and TRBJ2-7; 15 bases are a match to TRBD2. CDR3 sequence: CASSPGLAGGVKRSSYEQYF. CDR3 in DNA: TGTGCCAGCTCACCAGGACTAGCGGGAGGGGTTAAAAGGAGCTCCTACGAGCAGTACTTC.